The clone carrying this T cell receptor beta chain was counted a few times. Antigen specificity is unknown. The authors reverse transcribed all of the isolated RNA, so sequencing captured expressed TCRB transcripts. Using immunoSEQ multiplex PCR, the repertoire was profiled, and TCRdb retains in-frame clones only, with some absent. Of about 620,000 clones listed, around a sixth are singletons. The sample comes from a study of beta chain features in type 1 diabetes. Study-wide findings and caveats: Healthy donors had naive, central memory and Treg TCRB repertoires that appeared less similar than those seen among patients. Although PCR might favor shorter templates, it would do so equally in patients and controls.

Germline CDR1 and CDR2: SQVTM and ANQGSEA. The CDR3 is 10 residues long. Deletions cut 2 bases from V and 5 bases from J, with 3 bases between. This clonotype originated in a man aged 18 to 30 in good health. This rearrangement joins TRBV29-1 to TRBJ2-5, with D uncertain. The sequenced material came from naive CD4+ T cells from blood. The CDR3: CSVELETQYF. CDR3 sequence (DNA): TGCAGCGTTGAATTGGAGACCCAGTACTTC.